These T cell receptor beta chains were read from a single sample in a study of blood T cell repertoires in COVID-19. The data were produced by immunoSEQ multiplex PCR, yet TCRdb's version contains in-frame clones alone and is incomplete. The repertoire holds a few hundred thousand clones, with approximately 86% as singletons. The sample comprised PBMCs or T cells enriched from blood (not recorded which). The receptors were sampled from a woman aged 55 to 70 who had recovered from COVID-19. CDR3s leave out the opening cysteine and the closing phenylalanine or tryptophan.

j_call	v_call	cdr3_aa
TRBJ2-7	TRBV6-5	ASSYGQSSSYEQY
TRBJ1-5	TRBV19	ASSMGRVRAYSNQPQH
TRBJ2-7	TRBV13	ASSLSSRLAGGLSYEQY
TRBJ2-7	TRBV12-5	ASGLGTSGVSYEQY
TRBJ1-2	TRBV7-2	ASSARRGGSYGYT
TRBJ2-3	TRBV9	ASSVRRAEGPDTQY
TRBJ1-2	TRBV2	ASSELTSDYGYT
TRBJ2-5	TRBV11-2	ASTPTGEETQY
TRBJ1-3	TRBV28	ASSRVGNTIY
TRBJ1-6	TRBV24-1	ATSPRGSSYNSPLH
TRBJ2-4	TRBV14	ASSQGGLAKNIQY
TRBJ2-2	TRBV7-2	ASSLGTANTGELF
TRBJ2-5	TRBV7-7	ASSLVGTKGETQY
TRBJ2-2	TRBV5-6	ASSPTDRRGELF
TRBJ1-1	TRBV3-1/TRBV3-2	ASSNRDRGRNTEAF
TRBJ1-1	TRBV5-1	ASSTGDMNTEAF
TRBJ2-3	TRBV2	ASSVRAGFTDTQY
TRBJ2-2	TRBV19	ASSISGRDGELF
TRBJ1-2	TRBV19	ASSIVQVRNYGYT
TRBJ2-5	TRBV19	ASITAGTGGYQETQY
TRBJ1-1	TRBV20-1	SASGITEAF
TRBJ1-2	TRBV19	ASSIRLGRATDGYT
TRBJ2-7	TRBV5-3	AKGRYYEQY
TRBJ1-2	TRBV3-1/TRBV3-2	ASSQGLPGNNYGYT
TRBJ1-4	TRBV25-1	ASSLTRQGYNEKLF